Below, 29 T cell receptor beta chains from the same sample are listed, as sequenced in a study of T cell responses to AZD1222 COVID-19 vaccine. Repertoires were generated with immunoSEQ multiplex PCR, while TCRdb's copy carries only in-frame clones and drops some. The sample shows about 170,000 clones, around nine tenths of them seen only once. The starting material was peripheral blood, obtained on day 0 of AZD1222 vaccination. The receptors were gathered from an adult in good health.

The V gene is TRBV5-1, the J gene TRBJ1-5, with D perhaps matching TRBD1 (6 bases). This CDR3 is built from 16 residues. Germline-derived CDR1 and CDR2 are SGHRS and YFSETQ. V lost 0 bases and J 1 base, leaving 11 bases between the germline ends. Here the CDR3 reads CASSLGGARSNQPQHF. DNA of the CDR3: TGCGCCAGCAGCTTGGGGGGGGCGCGGAGCAATCAGCCCCAGCATTTT. Combining the CDR3 with reference TRBV5-1 and TRBJ1-5 gives the whole variable domain KAGVTQTPRYLIKTRGQQVTLSCSPISGHRSVSWYQQTPGQGLQFLFEYFSETQRNKGNFPGRFSGRQFSNSRSEMNVSTLELGDSALYLCASSLGGARSNQPQHFGDGTRLSIL.

The chain links TRBV29-1 to TRBJ2-7; 8 bases line up with TRBD1. Germline values: CDR1 SQVTM, CDR2 ANQGSEA. Trimming cost V 5 bases and J 0 bases; bases outside gene matches: 9. The CDR3 is 15 residues long. The CDR3 here is CSVTGGTGNSYEQYF. The CDR3 DNA sequence: TGCAGCGTTACCGGCGGGACAGGAAACTCCTACGAGCAGTACTTC.

The V gene is TRBV5-4, the J gene TRBJ2-5, with D perhaps TRBD2 (5 bases). Trimming removed 3 bases from V and 1 base from J, with 7 bases in between. This CDR3 is built from 13 residues. Germline assignment: CDR1 SGHNT and CDR2 YYREEE (reference sequence). CDR3 in amino acids: CASSWTRQETQYF. The CDR3 DNA reads as TGTGCCAGCAGCTGGACTCGCCAAGAGACCCAGTACTTC.

In its sample, this clone was seen once. The chain recombines TRBV19 with TRBJ1-1; D is unclear. Germline CDR1 LNHDA, CDR2 SQIVND (reference sequence). Trimming left V 5 bases short and J 0 bases short, with 10 bases between. The CDR3 has 14 residues. The DNA of the CDR3 is TGTGCCAGTAGTCCCAGCGCGATGAACACTGAAGCTTTCTTT. It yields the protein CASSPSAMNTEAFF.

The rearrangement uses TRBV9 and TRBJ1-1, with D tentatively TRBD1 (5 bases). The V gene lost 0 bases and the J gene lost 4 bases, with 10 bases spanning the gap. The CDR3 spans 14 residues. CDR1 is SGDLS and CDR2 is YYNGEE in the germline V gene. Written as DNA, the CDR3 is TGTGCCAGCAGCGTAGTATTCAGGGCCACTGAAGCTTTCTTT. This translates into CASSVVFRATEAFF.

This sequence joins TRBV29-1 and TRBJ1-2, with D uncertain. Germline lookup yields CDR1 SQVTM and CDR2 ANQGSEA. V gave up 4 bases and J gave up 4 bases, with 7 bases separating them. The CDR3 has 11 residues. The CDR3 DNA reads TGCAGCGTTGGGGTGGGCTATGGCTACACCTTC. Translating gives CSVGVGYGYTF.

V usage is TRBV18 and J usage is TRBJ2-5; 10 bases map to TRBD1. The germline V gene encodes CDR1 KGHSH and CDR2 LQKENI. CDR3 size: 16 residues. Trimming took 3 bases from V and 2 from J; bases not matched to a gene: 6. The CDR3: CASSPMGQGTQETQYF. CDR3 nucleotide sequence: TGTGCCAGCTCACCTATGGGACAGGGGACTCAAGAGACCCAGTACTTC.

The chain uses TRBV5-5 and TRBJ2-1, with D possibly matching TRBD2 (6 bases). The V end was cut by 5 bases, the J end by 6 bases, with 18 bases between. The CDR3 spans 15 residues. Germline CDR1 reads SGHKS; CDR2 reads YYEKEE (reference sequence). The CDR3 nucleotides read TGTGCCAGCAGTCAGCACGGGTGGGAGGCCAATGAGCAGTTCTTC. It specifies CASSQHGWEANEQFF.

This chain joins TRBV29-1 and TRBJ2-1, with D perhaps being TRBD1 or TRBD2 (6 bases each). Germline-derived CDR1 and CDR2 are SQVTM and ANQGSEA. The V gene lost 0 bases and the J gene lost 5 bases, with 14 bases spanning the gap. The CDR3 is made up of 15 amino acids. Written as DNA, the CDR3 is TGCAGCGTTGAAGATCGGGGGCTGGAAGACAATGAGCAGTTCTTC. Translation gives CSVEDRGLEDNEQFF.

This chain connects TRBV5-1 to TRBJ2-7; 15 nucleotides line up with TRBD2. V dropped 4 bases and J dropped 0; count of bases not matched to a gene: 11. The CDR3 is made up of 19 amino acids. Germline-derived CDR1 and CDR2 are SGHRS and YFSETQ. In DNA, the CDR3 is TGCGCCAGCAGCAAAACCGGGACTAGCGGGAGGAAGACCTCCTACGAGCAGTACTTC. As protein: CASSKTGTSGRKTSYEQYF. The full variable domain, its missing parts supplied by reference TRBV5-1 and TRBJ2-7, is KAGVTQTPRYLIKTRGQQVTLSCSPISGHRSVSWYQQTPGQGLQFLFEYFSETQRNKGNFPGRFSGRQFSNSRSEMNVSTLELGDSALYLCASSKTGTSGRKTSYEQYFGPGTRLTVT.

This clone is a singleton in its sample. The gene calls are TRBV29-1 and TRBJ1-1, with a possible D match to TRBD1 (5 bases). V lost 8 bases and J lost 8, with 12 bases in between. Germline V lookup: CDR1 SQVTM, CDR2 ANQGSEA. The CDR3 has 10 residues. The CDR3 coding sequence is TGCAGCCCCTCTGGGACGGAAGCTTTCTTT. Amino acids: CSPSGTEAFF.

V gene TRBV5-1 combines with J gene TRBJ2-7; 7 nucleotides match TRBD2. Trimming cost V 0 bases and J 1 base; bases outside gene matches: 4. The CDR3 runs to 15 residues. Germline V gene data show CDR1 as SGHRS and CDR2 as YFSETQ. This CDR3 is CASSLGTRPSYEQYF. For the CDR3, the DNA is TGCGCCAGCAGCTTGGGGACTAGGCCTTCCTACGAGCAGTACTTC.

The chain joins TRBV12-3 or TRBV12-4 to TRBJ1-2, with 10 bases fitting TRBD1. CDR3 length: 13 residues. The J segment lost 8 bases and the V segment lost 5 bases, leaving 5 bases of the junction unmatched. CDR3 coding DNA: TGTGCCAGCAGTGTGGGACAGGGGAAAGGCTACACCTTC. Translated: CASSVGQGKGYTF.

This chain connects TRBV12-5 to TRBJ1-3; 9 bases map to TRBD1. The germline V gene has CDR1 LGHNT and CDR2 FRNRAP. There are 16 residues in the CDR3. After removal of 3 bases from V and 0 bases from J, the junction contained 3 bases not matched to a gene. The chain's CDR3 is CASGFGQGSSGNTIYF. In DNA form, the CDR3 reads TGTGCTAGTGGTTTTGGACAGGGGAGCTCTGGAAACACCATATATTTT. The full variable domain, with the rest looked up from reference TRBV12-5 and TRBJ1-3, is DARVTQTPRHKVTEMGQEVTMRCQPILGHNTVFWYRQTMMQGLELLAYFRNRAPLDDSGMPKDRFSAEMPDATLATLKIQPSEPRDSAVYFCASGFGQGSSGNTIYFGEGSWLTVV.

CDR3 DNA: TGTGCCAGCAGCCCAAACAGGGGGCAATCACCCCTCCACTTT. Translation gives CASSPNRGQSPLHF. The J gene is TRBJ1-6, the V gene TRBV16; 9 bases fit TRBD1. CDR3 length: 14 residues. J lost 10 bases, V lost 4 bases, and 5 bases had no gene match. CDR1 is KGHSY, CDR2 FQNENV, per germline.

This clone came up once. V is TRBV18 and J is TRBJ2-5; 8 positions agree with TRBD2. CDR1 and CDR2 from the germline V gene are KGHSH and LQKENI. After removal of 2 bases from V and 5 bases from J, the junction contained 7 bases not matched to a gene. The length of the CDR3 is 15 residues. CDR3 DNA sequence: TGTGCCAGCTCACCAAAAGCGGGAGTCCTCGAGACCCAGTACTTC. Residues: CASSPKAGVLETQYF.

The V gene is TRBV27, the J gene TRBJ1-2; 9 nucleotides align to TRBD1. There are 14 residues in the CDR3. V trimming: 7 bases; J trimming: 4 bases; junction bases outside the gene matches: 7. Per germline, CDR1 MNHEY and CDR2 SMNVEV (reference sequence). CDR3 in amino acids: CASKGTGRGYGYTF. CDR3 coding DNA: TGTGCCAGCAAGGGGACAGGGAGAGGCTATGGCTACACCTTC.

The V call is TRBV6-5, the J call TRBJ1-2; D not resolved. V lost 6 bases, J lost 3 bases, and 5 bases lay in between. CDR1 MNHEY and CDR2 SVGAGI come from the germline V gene. This CDR3 has 11 residues. The CDR3 reads CASREHYGYTF. CDR3 bases: TGTGCCAGCAGAGAGCACTATGGCTACACCTTC.

CDR3: CASSGTVSGNTIYF. The DNA for the CDR3 is TGTGCCAGTAGTGGGACAGTCTCTGGAAACACCATATATTTT. J is TRBJ1-3 and V is TRBV19; 7 bases map to TRBD1. This CDR3 contains 14 residues. Germline CDR1 is LNHDA and CDR2 is SQIVND (reference sequence). Trimming took 5 bases from V and 0 from J; bases not matched to a gene: 1.

The chain couples TRBV7-2 to TRBJ2-3; TRBD2 aligns across 13 bases. V shed 5 bases, J shed 1 base, and the junction held 9 bases outside the gene matches. Germline V gene lookup returns CDR1 SGHTA and CDR2 FQGNSA. The CDR3 loop spans 18 amino acids. The CDR3 bases are TGTGCCAGCAGCCTGTCACTAGCGGGGGGGCCGGGCACAGATACGCAGTATTTT. It is translated as CASSLSLAGGPGTDTQYF.

The chain has TRBV21-1 and TRBJ1-5. TRBV21-1 is a listed pseudogene. The CDR3 spans 17 residues. The CDR3 DNA reads as TGTGCCAGCAGCGAACGACCCGGGACCATCGAATCACAGCCCCAGCATTTT. It specifies CASSERPGTIESQPQHF.

The chain employs TRBV9 and TRBJ2-3; TRBD2 matches at 14 bases. The CDR3 runs to 17 residues. Looked up from germline, CDR1 is SGDLS and CDR2 is YYNGEE. V was pared by 4 bases and J by 5 bases, with 9 bases of the junction left unmatched. CDR3 DNA: TGTGCCAGCAGCCTTCCGGGACTAGCGGGAGCGGTAGATACGCAGTATTTT. This encodes CASSLPGLAGAVDTQYF. Full variable domain (rest looked up from reference TRBV9 and TRBJ2-3): DSGVTQTPKHLITATGQRVTLRCSPRSGDLSVYWYQQSLDQGLQFLIQYYNGEERAKGNILERFSAQQFPDLHSELNLSSLELGDSALYFCASSLPGLAGAVDTQYFGPGTRLTVL.

The CDR3 loop reads CASSILNTPSSNVLTF. CDR3 nucleotides: TGTGCCAGTAGTATATTAAACACCCCCAGCAGTAACGTCCTGACTTTC. J is TRBJ2-6 and V is TRBV19, with unresolved D. The CDR3 consists of 16 residues. Deletions cut 2 bases from V and 10 bases from J, with 18 bases between. Per the germline V gene, CDR1 is LNHDA and CDR2 is SQIVND (reference sequence).

This chain uses TRBV30 with TRBJ2-7, with D possibly being TRBD1 (6 bases). The germline gives CDR1 GTSNPN, CDR2 SVGIG (reference sequence). Trimming took 3 bases from V and 2 from J, leaving 11 bases between them. This CDR3 is 13 amino acids long. DNA for the CDR3: TGTGCCTGGAGCTTGGACAGAACCTACGAGCAGTACTTC. Residues: CAWSLDRTYEQYF.

This clone has only one observation. The V gene is TRBV3-1 (or the pseudogene TRBV3-2), the J gene TRBJ2-5; TRBD1 matches at 9 bases. The CDR3 spans 17 residues. CDR1 is LGHDT, CDR2 YNNKEL, per germline (reference sequence). V lost 1 base and J lost 4; bases outside the gene matches: 10. The DNA for the CDR3 is TGTGCCAGCAGCCAAGTTTGGAACAGGGGGCGAGGAGAGACCCAGTACTTC. It yields the protein CASSQVWNRGRGETQYF.

This rearrangement joins TRBV4-1 to TRBJ2-3; D is undetermined. Germline lookup yields CDR1 MGHRA and CDR2 YSYEKL. The CDR3 contains 14 residues. V lost 1 base and J 6 bases, leaving 11 bases between the germline ends. CDR3 in amino acids: CASSQGSSLDTQYF. CDR3 in DNA: TGCGCCAGCAGCCAAGGGTCCTCGCTGGATACGCAGTATTTT.

This rearrangement joins TRBV29-1 to TRBJ1-1; no firm D call. V shed 6 bases and J shed 8 bases, with 16 bases lying between them. The V gene's germline CDR1 is SQVTM and CDR2 ANQGSEA. This CDR3 is 12 amino acids long. The CDR3 protein is CSVLIGPMEAFF. The CDR3 nucleotides read TGCAGCGTCCTTATTGGACCCATGGAAGCTTTCTTT.

This clone was observed a few times. The V call is TRBV12-3 or TRBV12-4, the J call TRBJ2-5; the D gene could be TRBD1 or TRBD2 (5 bases each). There are 11 residues in the CDR3. V lost 7 bases and J lost 4, with 7 bases in between. CDR3 region: CASKGRETQYF. CDR3 in DNA: TGTGCCAGCAAGGGACGAGAGACCCAGTACTTC.

V gene TRBV7-9 combines with J gene TRBJ2-7; 8 bases map to TRBD1. V dropped 6 bases and J dropped 2; count of bases not matched to a gene: 6. The CDR3 spans 14 residues. Germline CDR1 reads SEHNR; CDR2 reads FQNEAQ (reference sequence). CDR3: CASRGGQGTYEQYF. DNA for the CDR3: TGTGCCAGCAGAGGAGGACAGGGTACCTACGAGCAGTACTTC. The whole variable domain, filled in from reference TRBV7-9 and TRBJ2-7, reads DTGVSQNPRHKITKRGQNVTFRCDPISEHNRLYWYRQTLGQGPEFLTYFQNEAQLEKSRLLSDRFSAERPKGSFSTLEIQRTEQGDSAMYLCASRGGQGTYEQYFGPGTRLTVT.